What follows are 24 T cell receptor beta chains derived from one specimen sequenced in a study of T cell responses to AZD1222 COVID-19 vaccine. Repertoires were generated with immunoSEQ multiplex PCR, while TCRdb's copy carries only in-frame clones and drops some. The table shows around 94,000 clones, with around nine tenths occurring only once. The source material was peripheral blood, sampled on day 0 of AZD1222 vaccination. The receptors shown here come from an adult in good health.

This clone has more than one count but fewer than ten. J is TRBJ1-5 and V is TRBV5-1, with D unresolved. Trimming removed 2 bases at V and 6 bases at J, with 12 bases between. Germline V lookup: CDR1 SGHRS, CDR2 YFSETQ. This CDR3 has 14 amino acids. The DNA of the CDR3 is TGCGCCAGCAGCTTTGGTGGTGCACGTCAGCCCCAGCATTTT. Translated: CASSFGGARQPQHF.

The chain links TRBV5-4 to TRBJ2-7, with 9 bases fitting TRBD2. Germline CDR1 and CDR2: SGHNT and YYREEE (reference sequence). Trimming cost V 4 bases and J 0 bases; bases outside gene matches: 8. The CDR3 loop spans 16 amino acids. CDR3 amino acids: CASSPARGGGSYEQYF. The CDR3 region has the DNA TGTGCCAGCAGCCCCGCCCGCGGGGGGGGCTCCTACGAGCAGTACTTC.

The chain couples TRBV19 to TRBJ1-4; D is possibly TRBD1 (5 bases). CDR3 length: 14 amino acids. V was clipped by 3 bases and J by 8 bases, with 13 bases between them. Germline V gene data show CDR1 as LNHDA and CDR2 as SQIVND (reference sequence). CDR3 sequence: CASSMEGLREKLFF. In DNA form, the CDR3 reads TGTGCCAGTAGTATGGAGGGGCTCCGCGAAAAACTGTTTTTT.

CDR3 loop: CASRTIENSPLHF. The CDR3 nucleotides are TGTGCCAGCCGGACAATTGAAAATTCACCCCTCCACTTT. The chain uses TRBV18 and TRBJ1-6; D perhaps matches TRBD1 (5 bases). V was pared by 8 bases and J by 7 bases, with 12 bases between. The CDR3 covers 13 residues. Looked up from germline, CDR1 is KGHSH and CDR2 is LQKENI.

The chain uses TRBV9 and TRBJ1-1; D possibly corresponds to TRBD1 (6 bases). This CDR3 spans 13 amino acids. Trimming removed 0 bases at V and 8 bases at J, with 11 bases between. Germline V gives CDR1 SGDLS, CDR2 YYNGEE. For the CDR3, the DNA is TGTGCCAGCAGCGTAGAGGGGGGTCAGGAAGCTTTCTTT. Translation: CASSVEGGQEAFF. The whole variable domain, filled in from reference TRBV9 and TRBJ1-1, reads DSGVTQTPKHLITATGQRVTLRCSPRSGDLSVYWYQQSLDQGLQFLIQYYNGEERAKGNILERFSAQQFPDLHSELNLSSLELGDSALYFCASSVEGGQEAFFGQGTRLTVV.

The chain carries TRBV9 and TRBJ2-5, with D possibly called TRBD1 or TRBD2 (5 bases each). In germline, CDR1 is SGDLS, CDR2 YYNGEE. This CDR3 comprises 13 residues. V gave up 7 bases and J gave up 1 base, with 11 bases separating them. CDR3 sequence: CASQRTSQETQYF. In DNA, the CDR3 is TGTGCCAGCCAGCGGACATCCCAAGAGACCCAGTACTTC.

CDR3 nucleotide sequence: TGCGCCAGCAGCTTGGCCCTGGGTAGAGATACGCAGTATTTT. It codes for CASSLALGRDTQYF. The chain recombines TRBV5-1 with TRBJ2-3; no reliable D call. Deletions cut 0 bases from V and 5 bases from J, with 10 bases between. From germline, CDR1 is SGHRS and CDR2 YFSETQ. The CDR3 is 14 residues long.

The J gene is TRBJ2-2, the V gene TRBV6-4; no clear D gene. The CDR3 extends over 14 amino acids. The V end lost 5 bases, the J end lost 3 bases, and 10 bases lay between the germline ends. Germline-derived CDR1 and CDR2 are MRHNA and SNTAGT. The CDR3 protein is CASSPEAYTGELFF. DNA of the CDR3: TGTGCCAGCAGTCCTGAAGCCTACACCGGGGAGCTGTTTTTT.

CDR3 coding DNA: TGTGCCATCAGAGCCGACTTTCCAGTGGCCGGGGAGCTGTTTTTT. Protein product: CAIRADFPVAGELFF. This chain uses TRBV10-3 with TRBJ2-2; the D is unclear. V lost 6 bases and J lost 6, with 17 bases in between. Germline V lookup: CDR1 ENHRY, CDR2 SYGVKD. The CDR3 is 15 amino acids.

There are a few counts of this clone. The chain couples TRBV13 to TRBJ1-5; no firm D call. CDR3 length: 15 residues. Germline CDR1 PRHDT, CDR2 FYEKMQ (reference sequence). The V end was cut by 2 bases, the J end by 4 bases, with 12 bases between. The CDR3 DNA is TGTGCCAGCAGCTTAAGGCGATCGGGAAATCAGCCCCAGCATTTT. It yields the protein CASSLRRSGNQPQHF.

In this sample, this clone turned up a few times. CDR3 nucleotide sequence: TGTGCCTGGAGTCCACAGTCCCTTTTAGAAAAACTGTTTTTT. The encoded protein is CAWSPQSLLEKLFF. This chain joins TRBV30 and TRBJ1-4; no clear D. Trimming removed 2 bases at V and 8 bases at J, with 15 bases between. The CDR3 is 14 amino acids. From germline, CDR1 is GTSNPN and CDR2 SVGIG (reference sequence).

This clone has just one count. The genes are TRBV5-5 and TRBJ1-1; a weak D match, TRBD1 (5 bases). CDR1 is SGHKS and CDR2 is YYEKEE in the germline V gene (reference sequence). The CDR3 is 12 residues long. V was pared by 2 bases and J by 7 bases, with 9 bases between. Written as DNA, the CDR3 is TGTGCCAGCAGCTTTATCGGGGGTGAAGCTTTCTTT. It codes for CASSFIGGEAFF.

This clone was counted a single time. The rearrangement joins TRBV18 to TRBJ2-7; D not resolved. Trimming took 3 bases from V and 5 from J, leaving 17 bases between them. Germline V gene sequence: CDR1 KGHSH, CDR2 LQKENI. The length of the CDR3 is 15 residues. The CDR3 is CASSPLPGSGDEQYF. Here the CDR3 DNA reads TGTGCCAGCTCACCCTTACCGGGTTCCGGCGACGAGCAGTACTTC. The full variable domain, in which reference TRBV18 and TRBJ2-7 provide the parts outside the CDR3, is NAGVMQNPRHLVRRRGQEARLRCSPMKGHSHVYWYRQLPEEGLKFMVYLQKENIIDESGMPKERFSAEFPKEGPSILRIQQVVRGDSAAYFCASSPLPGSGDEQYFGPGTRLTVT.

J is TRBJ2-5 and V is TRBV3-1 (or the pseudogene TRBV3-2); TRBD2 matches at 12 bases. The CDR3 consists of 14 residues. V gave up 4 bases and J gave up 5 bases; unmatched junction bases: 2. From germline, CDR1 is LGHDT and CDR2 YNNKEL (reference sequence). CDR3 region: CASSPSGGVETQYF. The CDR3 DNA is TGTGCCAGCAGCCCTAGCGGGGGGGTGGAGACCCAGTACTTC.

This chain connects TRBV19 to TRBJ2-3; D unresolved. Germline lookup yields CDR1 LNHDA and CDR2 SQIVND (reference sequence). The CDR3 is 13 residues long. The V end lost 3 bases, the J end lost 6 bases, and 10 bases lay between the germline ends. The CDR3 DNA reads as TGTGCCAGTAGTATTGGGTTCATCGATACGCAGTATTTT. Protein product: CASSIGFIDTQYF.

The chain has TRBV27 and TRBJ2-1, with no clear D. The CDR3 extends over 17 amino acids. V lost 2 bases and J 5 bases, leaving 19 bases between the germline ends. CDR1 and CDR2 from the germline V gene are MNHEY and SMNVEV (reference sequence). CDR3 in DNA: TGTGCCAGCAGTTTACCACTTGGCCTCAACGACGACAATGAGCAGTTCTTC. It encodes CASSLPLGLNDDNEQFF.

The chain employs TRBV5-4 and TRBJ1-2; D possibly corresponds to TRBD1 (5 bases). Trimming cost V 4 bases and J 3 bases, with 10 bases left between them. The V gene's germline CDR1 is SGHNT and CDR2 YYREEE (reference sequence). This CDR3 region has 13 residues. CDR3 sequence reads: CASSLGDDYGYTF. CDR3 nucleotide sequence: TGTGCCAGCAGCCTCGGGGACGACTATGGCTACACCTTC. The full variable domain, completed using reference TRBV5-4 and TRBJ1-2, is ETGVTQSPTHLIKTRGQQVTLRCSSQSGHNTVSWYQQALGQGPQFIFQYYREEENGRGNFPPRFSGLQFPNYSSELNVNALELDDSALYLCASSLGDDYGYTFGSGTRLTVV.

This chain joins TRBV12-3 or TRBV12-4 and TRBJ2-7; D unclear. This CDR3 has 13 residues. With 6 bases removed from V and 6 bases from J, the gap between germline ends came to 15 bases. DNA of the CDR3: TGTGCCAGCAGCCTCCCCCCTTCCACCGAGCAGTACTTC. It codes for CASSLPPSTEQYF.

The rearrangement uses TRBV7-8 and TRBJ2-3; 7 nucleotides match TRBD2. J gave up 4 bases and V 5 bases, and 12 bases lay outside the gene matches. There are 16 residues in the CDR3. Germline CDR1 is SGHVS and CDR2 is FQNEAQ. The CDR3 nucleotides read TGTGCCAGCAGCCGATTGGTGACTAGCAGCGCAGATACGCAGTATTTT. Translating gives CASSRLVTSSADTQYF.

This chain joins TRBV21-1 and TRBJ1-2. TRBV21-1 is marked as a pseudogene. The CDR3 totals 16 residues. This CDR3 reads CASSTPGKGRNYGYTF. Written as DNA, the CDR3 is TGTGCCAGCAGCACCCCGGGCAAGGGGAGGAACTATGGCTACACCTTC.

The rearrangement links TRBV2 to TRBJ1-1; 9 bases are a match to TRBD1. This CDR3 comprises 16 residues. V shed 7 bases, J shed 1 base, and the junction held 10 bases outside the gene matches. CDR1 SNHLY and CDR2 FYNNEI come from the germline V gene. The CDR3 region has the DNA TGTGCCAGCAAACGCACCACGGGACAGGGGAACACTGAAGCTTTCTTT. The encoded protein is CASKRTTGQGNTEAFF.

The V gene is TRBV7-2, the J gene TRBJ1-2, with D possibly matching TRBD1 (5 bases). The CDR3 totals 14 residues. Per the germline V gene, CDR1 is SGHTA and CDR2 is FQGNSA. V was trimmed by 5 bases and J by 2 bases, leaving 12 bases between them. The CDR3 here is CASSPHTGNYGYTF. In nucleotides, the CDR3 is TGTGCCAGCAGCCCCCACACAGGCAACTATGGCTACACCTTC.

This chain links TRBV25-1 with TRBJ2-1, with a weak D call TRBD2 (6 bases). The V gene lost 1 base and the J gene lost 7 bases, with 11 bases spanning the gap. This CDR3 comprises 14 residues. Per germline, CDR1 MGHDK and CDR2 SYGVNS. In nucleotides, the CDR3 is TGTGCCAGCAGTGAATTGTCAGGGAGGAATGAGCAGTTCTTC. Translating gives CASSELSGRNEQFF. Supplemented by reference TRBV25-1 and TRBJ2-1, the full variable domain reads EADIYQTPRYLVIGTGKKITLECSQTMGHDKMYWYQQDPGMELHLIHYSYGVNSTEKGDLSSESTVSRIRTEHFPLTLESARPSHTSQYLCASSELSGRNEQFFGPGTRLTVL.

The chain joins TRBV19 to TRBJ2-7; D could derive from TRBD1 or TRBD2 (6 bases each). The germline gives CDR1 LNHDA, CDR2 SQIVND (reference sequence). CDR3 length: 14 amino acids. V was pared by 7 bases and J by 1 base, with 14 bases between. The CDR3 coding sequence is TGTGCCAGTAATACAGGAGGGGGGTCCTACGAGCAGTACTTC. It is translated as CASNTGGGSYEQYF.